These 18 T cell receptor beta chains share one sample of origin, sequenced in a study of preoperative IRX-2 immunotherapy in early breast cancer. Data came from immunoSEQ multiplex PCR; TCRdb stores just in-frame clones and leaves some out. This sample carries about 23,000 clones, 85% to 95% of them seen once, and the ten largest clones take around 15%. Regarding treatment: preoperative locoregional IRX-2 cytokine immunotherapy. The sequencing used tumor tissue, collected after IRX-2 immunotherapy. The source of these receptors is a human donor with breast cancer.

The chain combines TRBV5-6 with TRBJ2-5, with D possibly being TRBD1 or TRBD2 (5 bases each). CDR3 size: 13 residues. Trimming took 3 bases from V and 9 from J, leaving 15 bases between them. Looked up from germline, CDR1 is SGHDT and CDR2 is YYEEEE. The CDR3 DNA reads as TGTGCCAGCAGCTCAGTAAAACGGGACGCCCAGTACTTC. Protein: CASSSVKRDAQYF.

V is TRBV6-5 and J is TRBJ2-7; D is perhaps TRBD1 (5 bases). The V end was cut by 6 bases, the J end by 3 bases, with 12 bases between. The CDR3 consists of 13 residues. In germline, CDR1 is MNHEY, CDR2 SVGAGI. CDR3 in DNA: TGTGCCAGCAGCCGCGGCCAGGGCTACGAGCAGTACTTC. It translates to CASSRGQGYEQYF.

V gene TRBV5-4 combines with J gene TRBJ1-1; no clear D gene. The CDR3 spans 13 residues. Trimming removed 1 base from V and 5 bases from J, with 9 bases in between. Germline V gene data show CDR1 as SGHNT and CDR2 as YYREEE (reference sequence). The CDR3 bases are TGTGCCAGCAGCTTGTTTCAAGGGACTGAAGCTTTCTTT. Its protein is CASSLFQGTEAFF.

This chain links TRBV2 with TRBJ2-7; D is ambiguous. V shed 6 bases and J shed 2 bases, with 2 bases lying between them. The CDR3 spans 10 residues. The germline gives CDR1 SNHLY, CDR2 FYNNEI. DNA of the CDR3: TGTGCCAGCAGGACCTACGAGCAGTACTTC. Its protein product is CASRTYEQYF.

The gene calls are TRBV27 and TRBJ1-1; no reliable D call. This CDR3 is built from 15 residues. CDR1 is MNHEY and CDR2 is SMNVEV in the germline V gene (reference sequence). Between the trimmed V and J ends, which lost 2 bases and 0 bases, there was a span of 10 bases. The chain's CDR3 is CASSLGRTMNTEAFF. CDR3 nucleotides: TGTGCCAGCAGTTTAGGGCGGACGATGAACACTGAAGCTTTCTTT.

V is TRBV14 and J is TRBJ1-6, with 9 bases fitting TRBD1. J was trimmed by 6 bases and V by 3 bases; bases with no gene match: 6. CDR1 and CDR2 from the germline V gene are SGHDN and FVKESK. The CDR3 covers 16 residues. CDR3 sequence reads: CASSQATGGSNSPLHF. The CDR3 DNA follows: TGTGCCAGCAGCCAGGCGACAGGGGGTAGTAATTCACCCCTCCACTTT.

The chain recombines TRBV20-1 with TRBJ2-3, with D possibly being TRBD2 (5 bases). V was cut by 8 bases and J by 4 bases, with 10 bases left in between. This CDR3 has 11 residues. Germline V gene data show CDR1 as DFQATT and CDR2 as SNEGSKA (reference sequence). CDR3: CSSGKSDTQYF. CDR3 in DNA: TGCAGTTCGGGAAAGTCAGATACGCAGTATTTT.

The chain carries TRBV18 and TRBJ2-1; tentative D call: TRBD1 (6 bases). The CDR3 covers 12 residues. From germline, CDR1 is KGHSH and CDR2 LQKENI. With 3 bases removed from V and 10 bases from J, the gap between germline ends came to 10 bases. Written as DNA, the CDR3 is TGTGCCAGCTCACCTCCGGGACAAGAGCAGTTCTTC. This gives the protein CASSPPGQEQFF.

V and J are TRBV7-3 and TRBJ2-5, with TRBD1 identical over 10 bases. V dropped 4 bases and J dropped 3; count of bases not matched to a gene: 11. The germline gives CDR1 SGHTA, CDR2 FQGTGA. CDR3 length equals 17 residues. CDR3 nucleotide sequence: TGTGCCAGCAGCTCTGGACAGGGGGGGGCAACCAAAGAGACCCAGTACTTC. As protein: CASSSGQGGATKETQYF.

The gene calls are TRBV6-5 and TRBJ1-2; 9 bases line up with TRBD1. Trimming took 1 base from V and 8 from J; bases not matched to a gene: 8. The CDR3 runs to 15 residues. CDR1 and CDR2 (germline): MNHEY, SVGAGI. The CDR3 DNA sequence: TGTGCCAGCAGTTACTTCGGGACAGGGAACCAGGGCTACACCTTC. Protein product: CASSYFGTGNQGYTF.

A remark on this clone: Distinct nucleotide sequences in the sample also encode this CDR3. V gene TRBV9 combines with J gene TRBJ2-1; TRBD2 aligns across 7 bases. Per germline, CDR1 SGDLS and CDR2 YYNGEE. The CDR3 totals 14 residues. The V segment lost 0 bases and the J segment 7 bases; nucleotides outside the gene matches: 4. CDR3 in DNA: TGTGCCAGCAGCGTAGCTGGGGGGGGGAATGAGCAGTTCTTC. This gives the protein CASSVAGGGNEQFF.

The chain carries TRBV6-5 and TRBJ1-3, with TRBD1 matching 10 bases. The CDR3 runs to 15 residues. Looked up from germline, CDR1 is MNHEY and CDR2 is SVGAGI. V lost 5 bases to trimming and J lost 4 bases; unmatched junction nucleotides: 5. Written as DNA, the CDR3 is TGTGCCAGCAGTAGACAGGGGGCAGACGGAAACACCATATATTTT. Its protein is CASSRQGADGNTIYF.

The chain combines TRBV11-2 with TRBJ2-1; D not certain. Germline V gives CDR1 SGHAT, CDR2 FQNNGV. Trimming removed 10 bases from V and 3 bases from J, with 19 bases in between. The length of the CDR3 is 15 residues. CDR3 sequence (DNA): TGTGCCACCTCGGAAAGTGTAGGGCGCTACAATGAGCAGTTCTTC. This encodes CATSESVGRYNEQFF. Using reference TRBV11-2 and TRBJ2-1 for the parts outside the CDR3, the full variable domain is EAGVAQSPRYKIIEKRQSVAFWCNPISGHATLYWYQQILGQGPKLLIQFQNNGVVDDSQLPKDRFSAERLKGVDSTLKIQPAKLEDSAVYLCATSESVGRYNEQFFGPGTRLTVL.

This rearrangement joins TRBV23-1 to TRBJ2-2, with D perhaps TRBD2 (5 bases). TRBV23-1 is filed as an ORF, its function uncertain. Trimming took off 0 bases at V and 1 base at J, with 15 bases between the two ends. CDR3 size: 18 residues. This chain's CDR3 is CASSQSKLRDQNTGELFF. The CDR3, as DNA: TGCGCCAGCAGTCAATCGAAGTTACGGGATCAGAACACCGGGGAGCTGTTTTTT.

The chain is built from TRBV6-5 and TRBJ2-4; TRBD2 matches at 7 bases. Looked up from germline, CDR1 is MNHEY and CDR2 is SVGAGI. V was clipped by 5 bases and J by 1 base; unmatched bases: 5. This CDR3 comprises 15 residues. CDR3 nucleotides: TGTGCCAGCAGTCCGAGGCGGGAGGCCAAAAACATTCAGTACTTC. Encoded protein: CASSPRREAKNIQYF.

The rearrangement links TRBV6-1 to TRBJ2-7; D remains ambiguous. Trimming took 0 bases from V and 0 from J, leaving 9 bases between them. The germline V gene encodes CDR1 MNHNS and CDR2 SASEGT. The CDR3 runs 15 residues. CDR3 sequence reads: CASSEATASSYEQYF. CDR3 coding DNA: TGTGCCAGCAGTGAAGCTACGGCGAGCTCCTACGAGCAGTACTTC.

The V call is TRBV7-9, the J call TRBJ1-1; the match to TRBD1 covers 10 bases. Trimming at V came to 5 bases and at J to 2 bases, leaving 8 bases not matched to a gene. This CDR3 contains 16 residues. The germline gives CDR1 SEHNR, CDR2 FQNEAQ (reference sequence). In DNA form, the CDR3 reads TGTGCCAGCAGCCCCCGGGACAGGGGCCTTAACACTGAAGCTTTCTTT. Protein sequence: CASSPRDRGLNTEAFF.

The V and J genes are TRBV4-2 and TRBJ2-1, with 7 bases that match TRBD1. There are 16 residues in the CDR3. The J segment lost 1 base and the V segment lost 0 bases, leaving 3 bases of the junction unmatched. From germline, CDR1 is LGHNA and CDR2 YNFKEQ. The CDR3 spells CASSQETGWSYNEQFF. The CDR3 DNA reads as TGTGCCAGCAGCCAAGAGACAGGGTGGTCCTACAATGAGCAGTTCTTC.